This T cell receptor beta chain is from a study of OX40 agonist ivuxolimab in advanced cancers. Trimming stripped 2 bases from V and 7 bases from J, with 9 bases between. This CDR3 comprises 13 residues. Germline loops: CDR1 SGHVS, CDR2 FQNEAQ. The assay was immunoSEQ multiplex PCR, and TCRdb's table has in-frame clones only and misses some. The sample holds approximately 60,000 clones, over 65% seen once. The specimen comprised CD4+ or CD8+ T cells sorted from blood, sampled in a trial of the OX40 agonist ivuxolimab. The V and J genes are TRBV7-8 and TRBJ1-5; D not resolved. The clonotype was recovered from an adult with an advanced solid tumor such as melanoma, head and neck, liver or kidney cancer. The CDR3 DNA sequence: TGTGCCAGCAGCTTATATGCGGAGCAGCCCCAGCATTTT. Translating it yields CASSLYAEQPQHF.